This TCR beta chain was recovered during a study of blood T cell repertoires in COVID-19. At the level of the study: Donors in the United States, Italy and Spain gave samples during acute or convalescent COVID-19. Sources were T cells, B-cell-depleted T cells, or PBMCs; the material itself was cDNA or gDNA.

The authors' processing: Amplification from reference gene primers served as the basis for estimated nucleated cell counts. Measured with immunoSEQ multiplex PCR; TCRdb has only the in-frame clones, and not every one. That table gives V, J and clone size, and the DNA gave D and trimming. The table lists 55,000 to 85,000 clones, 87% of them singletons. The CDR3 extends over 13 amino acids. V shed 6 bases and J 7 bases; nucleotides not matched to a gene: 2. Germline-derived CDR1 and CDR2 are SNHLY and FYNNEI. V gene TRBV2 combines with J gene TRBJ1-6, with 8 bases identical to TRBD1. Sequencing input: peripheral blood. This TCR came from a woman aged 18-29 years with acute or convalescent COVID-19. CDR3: CASSGQGNSPLHF. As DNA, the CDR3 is TGTGCCAGCAGCGGACAGGGCAATTCACCCCTCCACTTT.